This T cell receptor beta chain was captured by sequencing in a study of CD8 T cells in cerebrospinal fluid in Alzheimer's disease. Study results and caveats: Healthy subjects less often had a clone of at least 3% than Alzheimer's patients. No causal link between EBV and Alzheimer's follows from EBV-specific cerebrospinal fluid TCRs, authors warned.

In terms of frequency, this clonotype is medium-sized (0.01 to 0.1%). Its antigen is as yet unknown. Reanalyzing the 10x single-cell sequencing reads, TCRdb keeps one entry per CDR3 protein, without DNA. This sample's table has some 1,600 distinct CDR3 sequences. The CDR3 is 12 amino acids. CDR1 and CDR2 (germline): WSHSY, SAAADI. The chain uses TRBV10-2 and TRBJ1-1; TCRdb indicates TRBD1, and absent DNA this call remains unverified. The TCR was taken from a human donor with mild cognitive impairment. The sample consisted of cerebrospinal fluid. CDR3 protein: CASMSGNTEAFF.